This T cell receptor beta chain was observed in a study of blood T cell repertoires in COVID-19. Authors' processing steps: Amplifying reference gene primers gave estimates of nucleated cell counts. The repertoire was sequenced with immunoSEQ multiplex PCR; TCRdb's copy has only in-frame clones and lacks some. That table supplies the V and J calls and clone size; D and trimming were determined from the DNA. The data hold around 150,000 clones, with about 83% observed a single time. The sequence was collected from a woman in her 70s with COVID-19, enrolled during active disease. What was sequenced was peripheral blood.

CDR3 residues: CASSPRDRGNEKLFF. Written as DNA, the CDR3 is TGTGCCAGCAGCCCTAGGGACAGGGGTAATGAAAAACTGTTTTTT. This chain links TRBV28 with TRBJ1-4; 10 positions match TRBD1. The CDR3 covers 15 residues. The junction had 5 bases not matched to a gene; V was cut back by 6 bases and J by 4 bases. CDR1 MDHEN and CDR2 SYDVKM come from the germline V gene.